The 20 T cell receptor beta chains reported below all come from one sample, sequenced in a study of radiotherapy plus CTLA-4 blockade in lung cancer. Profiled with immunoSEQ multiplex PCR; TCRdb holds only in-frame clones, not every one. Of about 90,000 clones in the sample, 72% were seen once. This material consisted of peripheral blood, taken from a patient treated with radiotherapy plus ipilimumab. The receptors derive from a human donor with non-small cell lung cancer that progressed on radiotherapy plus ipilimumab.

This clone came up many times. The V and J genes are TRBV4-3 and TRBJ1-5; D is uncertain. This CDR3 has 13 residues. Germline V gene data show CDR1 as LGHNA and CDR2 as YSLEER. V was clipped by 0 bases and J by 11 bases, with 11 bases between them. The CDR3 DNA follows: TGCGCCAGCAGCCAAGATCTGTGGTATACCCAGCATTTT. Translation gives CASSQDLWYTQHF.

V usage is TRBV9 and J usage is TRBJ1-1; 7 bases align to TRBD1. CDR1 is SGDLS, CDR2 YYNGEE, per germline. J gave up 1 base and V 0 bases, and 3 bases lay outside the gene matches. CDR3 length: 15 amino acids. The CDR3 DNA follows: TGTGCCAGCAGCGTAGCCGACAGGGCGAACACTGAAGCTTTCTTT. Translation gives CASSVADRANTEAFF.

This clone was found a few times. The gene calls are TRBV9 and TRBJ1-2; a weak D match, TRBD1 (6 bases). V lost 3 bases and J 5 bases, leaving 14 bases between the germline ends. This CDR3 has 14 residues. The germline gives CDR1 SGDLS, CDR2 YYNGEE. This chain's CDR3 is CASSDDRIPYGYTF. Here the CDR3 DNA reads TGTGCCAGCAGCGATGACAGGATTCCATATGGCTACACCTTC.

The rearrangement links TRBV19 to TRBJ1-3; D is undetermined. This CDR3 is 16 amino acids long. In germline, CDR1 is LNHDA, CDR2 SQIVND (reference sequence). V was pared by 2 bases and J by 0 bases, with 11 bases between. The CDR3 DNA reads as TGTGCCAGTAGTATAAAGGACGGTTCCTCTGGAAACACCATATATTTT. Amino acid sequence: CASSIKDGSSGNTIYF.

The chain couples TRBV7-3 to TRBJ2-5; tentatively, D is TRBD1 (6 bases). Germline CDR1 is SGHTA and CDR2 is FQGTGA. The V and J ends lost 10 bases and 5 bases respectively, with 17 bases between them. This CDR3 has 13 residues. The CDR3 sequence is CATAAGVGETQYF. The CDR3 DNA sequence: TGTGCCACCGCGGCAGGGGTAGGGGAGACCCAGTACTTC.

The chain links TRBV5-1 to TRBJ2-5; maybe TRBD2 (6 bases). The length of the CDR3 is 12 residues. V shed 7 bases and J shed 5 bases, with 12 bases lying between them. Per the germline V gene, CDR1 is SGHRS and CDR2 is YFSETQ. CDR3 sequence: CASGGNGETQYF. CDR3 in DNA: TGCGCCAGCGGGGGGAACGGCGAGACCCAGTACTTC.

The gene calls are TRBV7-6 and TRBJ1-4; 11 bases match TRBD1. The germline CDR1 and CDR2 sequences are SGHVS and FNYEAQ. CDR3 length: 16 amino acids. Germline trimming cut 5 bases from V and 7 bases from J; bases unmatched to any gene: 9. CDR3 protein: CASSPGTGGDPEKLFF. The CDR3, as DNA: TGTGCCAGCAGCCCCGGGACAGGGGGAGACCCTGAAAAACTGTTTTTT.

V is TRBV30 and J is TRBJ2-2, with D perhaps matching TRBD2 (6 bases). CDR1 is GTSNPN and CDR2 is SVGIG in the germline V gene (reference sequence). This CDR3 contains 16 residues. V gave up 4 bases and J gave up 0 bases, with 15 bases separating them. The chain's CDR3 is CAWTAGPYSNTGELFF. Here the CDR3 DNA reads TGTGCCTGGACGGCGGGACCATACTCGAACACCGGGGAGCTGTTTTTT.

The chain is built from TRBV9 and TRBJ2-3; 12 bases are shared with TRBD2. Germline loops: CDR1 SGDLS, CDR2 YYNGEE. With 3 bases clipped from V and 2 bases from J, the junction kept 7 bases outside the gene matches. CDR3 length equals 17 residues. The CDR3 region is CASSELAGGLLTDTQYF. CDR3 nucleotide sequence: TGTGCCAGCAGCGAACTAGCGGGGGGACTCCTCACAGATACGCAGTATTTT.

The rearrangement links TRBV2 to TRBJ2-2; D is undetermined. V lost 11 bases to trimming and J lost 7 bases, with 17 bases between them. The CDR3 is made up of 13 amino acids. Germline lookup yields CDR1 SNHLY and CDR2 FYNNEI. The CDR3 sequence is CASAARPDGELFF. The DNA for the CDR3 is TGTGCCTCGGCGGCCCGACCGGACGGGGAGCTGTTTTTT. The variable domain in full, completed from reference TRBV2 and TRBJ2-2, reads EPEVTQTPSHQVTQMGQEVILRCVPISNHLYFYWYRQILGQKVEFLVSFYNNEISEKSEIFDDQFSVERPDGSNFTLKIRSTKLEDSAMYFCASAARPDGELFFGEGSRLTVL.

This clone was seen a handful of times. This chain joins TRBV5-1 and TRBJ1-5; D is possibly TRBD1 (6 bases). Per germline, CDR1 SGHRS and CDR2 YFSETQ. V lost 4 bases, J lost 5 bases, and 16 bases lay in between. The CDR3 contains 15 residues. The CDR3 DNA reads TGCGCCAGCAGCCCCACAGGGTCAATGCATCAGCCCCAGCATTTT. It codes for CASSPTGSMHQPQHF.

The chain couples TRBV4-2 to TRBJ2-5; D call uncertain. V lost 0 bases and J lost 0, with 8 bases in between. The germline V gene has CDR1 LGHNA and CDR2 YNFKEQ. The CDR3 extends over 15 amino acids. The CDR3 region has the DNA TGTGCCAGCAGCCAAGATGAAGCGCACCAAGAGACCCAGTACTTC. It yields the protein CASSQDEAHQETQYF.

CDR3 sequence reads: CASSQNPSTGLSGYTF. DNA for the CDR3: TGCGCCAGCAGCCAAAATCCCTCGACAGGGTTAAGTGGCTACACCTTC. The J gene is TRBJ1-2, the V gene TRBV4-3; the match to TRBD1 covers 7 bases. The CDR3 totals 16 residues. CDR1 and CDR2 (germline): LGHNA, YSLEER. Germline trimming cut 2 bases from V and 7 bases from J; bases unmatched to any gene: 13.

The genes are TRBV18 and TRBJ1-1; D unresolved. The germline V and J ends were trimmed by 0 bases and 4 bases, with 12 bases remaining between them. The length of the CDR3 is 15 residues. In germline, CDR1 is KGHSH, CDR2 LQKENI. CDR3 in amino acids: CASSPPGQPGTEAFF. Written as DNA, the CDR3 is TGTGCCAGCTCACCACCAGGCCAGCCGGGCACTGAAGCTTTCTTT.

A word on this clone: Compared with germline, one end of the junction differs, possibly owing to a read error. CDR3 sequence (DNA): TGTGCTAGCAGCTCCGGGCCGCGCGATGAGCAGTTCTTC. The encoded protein is CASSSGPRDEQFF. The V gene is TRBV7-7, the J gene TRBJ2-1, with D hard to call. The germline CDR1 and CDR2 sequences are SSHAT and FNYEAQ (reference sequence). The CDR3 extends over 13 amino acids.

The CDR3 protein is CASSQGKKAFF. CDR3 coding DNA: TGTGCCAGCTCCCAAGGAAAGAAAGCTTTCTTT. The chain recombines TRBV6-1 with TRBJ1-1; D ambiguous. This CDR3 contains 11 residues. CDR1 is MNHNS and CDR2 is SASEGT in the germline V gene. The V and J ends lost 8 bases and 9 bases respectively, with 13 bases between them.

The chain combines TRBV27 with TRBJ2-1; 7 positions agree with TRBD2. V lost 1 base and J lost 7; bases outside the gene matches: 7. The CDR3 runs to 15 residues. The germline V gene has CDR1 MNHEY and CDR2 SMNVEV (reference sequence). The CDR3 DNA follows: TGTGCCAGCAGTTTATTGGGAGCGGGGCGGAATGAGCAGTTCTTC. This encodes CASSLLGAGRNEQFF.

The J gene is TRBJ2-2, the V gene TRBV7-9; 9 positions agree with TRBD1. Per the germline V gene, CDR1 is SEHNR and CDR2 is FQNEAQ (reference sequence). The ends lost 5 bases at V and 7 bases at J; junction bases unmatched: 11. The CDR3 has 16 residues. The CDR3 here is CASSVGDRVVDGELFF. The CDR3, as DNA: TGTGCCAGCAGCGTTGGGGACAGGGTGGTTGACGGGGAGCTGTTTTTT.

The V and J genes are TRBV5-6 and TRBJ1-2; 9 nucleotides match TRBD1. After removal of 4 bases from V and 8 bases from J, the junction contained 9 bases not matched to a gene. CDR1 is SGHDT, CDR2 YYEEEE, per germline. The CDR3 is 14 residues long. CDR3 in DNA: TGTGCCAGCAGCCCCCCGGGACAGGGTAACGGCTACACCTTC. It specifies CASSPPGQGNGYTF.

V gene TRBV28 combines with J gene TRBJ1-2; no reliable D call. The CDR3 is 13 residues long. V was shortened by 5 bases and J by 4 bases, with 11 bases between the two germline ends. Germline V gene data show CDR1 as MDHEN and CDR2 as SYDVKM. The CDR3 here is CASSRTTRYGYTF. In nucleotides, the CDR3 is TGTGCCAGCAGTCGAACTACCCGCTATGGCTACACCTTC.